These 25 T cell receptor beta chains originate from one sample sequenced in a study of OX40 agonist ivuxolimab in advanced cancers. The protocol was immunoSEQ multiplex PCR, while the TCRdb copy is restricted to in-frame clones and leaves out a portion. The sample shows just over 60,000 clones, about 92% of them seen only once. Here the sequenced sample was CD4+ or CD8+ T cells sorted from blood, taken in a trial of the OX40 agonist ivuxolimab. The origin of the receptors is an adult with an advanced solid tumor such as melanoma, head and neck, liver or kidney cancer.

The chain recombines TRBV7-9 with TRBJ1-6; 7 bases are a match to TRBD1. Germline V CDR1 and CDR2: SEHNR, FQNEAQ (reference sequence). This CDR3 is built from 17 residues. Trimming at V came to 6 bases and at J to 5 bases, leaving 13 bases not matched to a gene. This CDR3 is CASSLRGGPLDNSPLHF. DNA for the CDR3: TGTGCCAGCAGTCTAAGAGGGGGCCCACTGGATAATTCACCCCTCCACTTT.

This rearrangement joins TRBV7-2 to TRBJ1-2; TRBD1 matches 7 bases. The CDR3 is 14 residues long. Germline CDR1 is SGHTA and CDR2 is FQGNSA. V shed 3 bases and J 5 bases; nucleotides not matched to a gene: 6. This CDR3 is CASSLRQGSYGYTF. The CDR3 DNA follows: TGTGCCAGCAGCTTGAGACAGGGATCATATGGCTACACCTTC.

This chain uses TRBV5-1 with TRBJ2-7; maybe TRBD2 (6 bases). There are 16 residues in the CDR3. From germline, CDR1 is SGHRS and CDR2 YFSETQ. Trimming shortened V by 4 bases and J by 3 bases, and 20 bases separated the two germline ends. This CDR3 is CASSLSVGEVFYEQYF. As DNA, the CDR3 is TGCGCCAGCAGCCTAAGTGTGGGGGAGGTTTTCTACGAGCAGTACTTC.

The genes are TRBV25-1 and TRBJ2-7; 9 nucleotides match TRBD2. Germline V gene lookup returns CDR1 MGHDK and CDR2 SYGVNS. V was clipped by 7 bases and J by 6 bases; unmatched bases: 13. This CDR3 spans 15 amino acids. In DNA, the CDR3 is TGTGCCAGCACCCCCCCCAGCGGGAGGATTCGCGAGCAGTACTTC. Amino acid sequence: CASTPPSGRIREQYF.

The rearrangement uses TRBV9 and TRBJ2-1, with 7 bases matching TRBD2. The V segment lost 6 bases and the J segment 4 bases; nucleotides outside the gene matches: 13. Germline-derived CDR1 and CDR2 are SGDLS and YYNGEE. The length of the CDR3 is 16 residues. The CDR3 loop is CASTPDGGGTYNEQFF. CDR3 bases: TGTGCCAGCACCCCTGATGGGGGGGGGACGTACAATGAGCAGTTCTTC.

Comments on this clone: Germline is not matched at one junction end, which may reflect a read error. This chain connects TRBV7-2 to TRBJ1-2; a weak D match, TRBD1 (5 bases). Germline V gives CDR1 SGHTA, CDR2 FQGNSA. There are 14 residues in the CDR3. CDR3 loop: CASSSGAGQGDSIF. In nucleotides, the CDR3 is TGTGCCAGCAGCTCCGGGGCAGGACAAGGCGATAGCATCTTC.

The chain is built from TRBV5-4 and TRBJ1-1, with TRBD1 identical over 7 bases. The length of the CDR3 is 16 residues. Looked up from germline, CDR1 is SGHNT and CDR2 is YYREEE (reference sequence). The trim removed 1 base at V and 1 base at J, leaving 7 bases unmatched. This chain's CDR3 is CASSLTGARPNTEAFF. The DNA for the CDR3 is TGTGCCAGCAGCTTGACAGGGGCGAGGCCGAACACTGAAGCTTTCTTT. Combining the CDR3 with reference TRBV5-4 and TRBJ1-1 gives the whole variable domain ETGVTQSPTHLIKTRGQQVTLRCSSQSGHNTVSWYQQALGQGPQFIFQYYREEENGRGNFPPRFSGLQFPNYSSELNVNALELDDSALYLCASSLTGARPNTEAFFGQGTRLTVV.

The V call is TRBV10-1, the J call TRBJ2-3, with TRBD1 as a possible D gene (6 bases). The CDR3 is 15 residues long. Trimming pared 6 bases from V and 0 bases from J, leaving 13 bases between. CDR1 and CDR2 (germline): WNHNN, SYGVQD (reference sequence). DNA for the CDR3: TGCGCCAGCAGCTCGACAGGAACTAGCACAGATACGCAGTATTTT. It is translated as CASSSTGTSTDTQYF.

The rearrangement uses TRBV19 and TRBJ1-1, with 7 bases aligning to TRBD1. The CDR3 covers 15 residues. Germline CDR1 reads LNHDA; CDR2 reads SQIVND (reference sequence). J gave up 4 bases and V 2 bases, and 7 bases lay outside the gene matches. In DNA form, the CDR3 reads TGTGCCAGTAGTATAAGTGGCAGGGGGGGCACTGAAGCTTTCTTT. This sequence encodes CASSISGRGGTEAFF.

This rearrangement joins TRBV6-1 to TRBJ1-1; 10 bases agree with TRBD1. Germline values: CDR1 MNHNS, CDR2 SASEGT. The CDR3 sequence is 14 residues long. The junction had 7 bases not matched to a gene; V was cut back by 7 bases and J by 5 bases. CDR3 nucleotides: TGTGCCAGCATTCGGGACAGGGGCGTTACTGAAGCTTTCTTT. This codes for CASIRDRGVTEAFF.

The CDR3 loop is CAWSREGYYNEQFF. The CDR3 DNA sequence: TGTGCCTGGAGTCGGGAGGGCTATTACAATGAGCAGTTCTTC. The chain joins TRBV30 to TRBJ2-1; TRBD2 matches 8 bases. CDR3 length: 14 residues. Germline CDR1 GTSNPN, CDR2 SVGIG (reference sequence). With 2 bases clipped from V and 4 bases from J, the junction kept 4 bases outside the gene matches.

The DNA for the CDR3 is TGTGCCAGCAGCCCCAATTTCCACGACGAGCAGTACTTC. It encodes CASSPNFHDEQYF. The gene calls are TRBV7-6 and TRBJ2-7; D remains ambiguous. CDR1 is SGHVS and CDR2 is FNYEAQ in the germline V gene. Trimming took off 5 bases at V and 5 bases at J, with 13 bases between the two ends. The CDR3 runs 13 residues.

The chain has TRBV11-1 and TRBJ1-2; perhaps TRBD1 as D (6 bases). The length of the CDR3 is 14 residues. Per germline, CDR1 SGHAT and CDR2 FQDESV (reference sequence). Trimming stripped 5 bases from V and 8 bases from J, with 18 bases between. The CDR3 protein is CASSAEIQGMGYTF. The CDR3, as DNA: TGTGCCAGCAGCGCCGAGATACAGGGAATGGGCTACACCTTC.

The chain recombines TRBV7-3 with TRBJ2-7; 11 positions match TRBD2. Germline lookup yields CDR1 SGHTA and CDR2 FQGTGA. J was trimmed by 3 bases and V by 0 bases; bases with no gene match: 4. The CDR3 sequence is 16 residues long. CDR3 DNA sequence: TGTGCCAGCAGCTTAACCGGTAGCGGGGGGGACTACGAGCAGTACTTC. Translating it yields CASSLTGSGGDYEQYF.

The V gene is TRBV7-8, the J gene TRBJ2-3, with a tentative D call TRBD2 (7 bases). The CDR3 has 17 residues. V shed 5 bases and J shed 3 bases, with 21 bases lying between them. Germline lookup yields CDR1 SGHVS and CDR2 FQNEAQ. CDR3 coding DNA: TGTGCCAGCAGCCCCGCGGGGGCCGGTGGGTGGACAGATACGCAGTATTTT. Amino acid sequence: CASSPAGAGGWTDTQYF. The complete variable domain, with remaining parts taken from reference TRBV7-8 and TRBJ2-3, reads GAGVSQSPRYKVAKRGQDVALRCDPISGHVSLFWYQQALGQGPEFLTYFQNEAQLDKSGLPSDRFFAERPEGSVSTLKIQRTQQEDSAVYLCASSPAGAGGWTDTQYFGPGTRLTVL.

The gene calls are TRBV5-1 and TRBJ1-5; 7 positions agree with TRBD1. The CDR3 has 15 amino acids. V lost 0 bases and J lost 3; bases outside the gene matches: 3. Germline loops: CDR1 SGHRS, CDR2 YFSETQ. CDR3 region: CASSLGDSHNQPQHF. In DNA form, the CDR3 reads TGCGCCAGCAGCTTGGGGGACAGCCACAATCAGCCCCAGCATTTT.

The chain carries TRBV9 and TRBJ2-3; either TRBD1 or TRBD2 may fit D (5 bases each). Germline lookup yields CDR1 SGDLS and CDR2 YYNGEE. V was pared by 2 bases and J by 5 bases, with 9 bases between. The CDR3 length is 13 residues. The CDR3 region has the DNA TGTGCCAGCAGCGTGTCGGGGCAAGATACGCAGTATTTT. Protein: CASSVSGQDTQYF. Looking up the rest from reference TRBV9 and TRBJ2-3 gives the full variable domain: DSGVTQTPKHLITATGQRVTLRCSPRSGDLSVYWYQQSLDQGLQFLIQYYNGEERAKGNILERFSAQQFPDLHSELNLSSLELGDSALYFCASSVSGQDTQYFGPGTRLTVL.

The chain carries TRBV2 and TRBJ1-3, with D tentatively TRBD1 (5 bases). Trimming removed 10 bases at V and 16 bases at J, with 23 bases between. This CDR3 region has 12 residues. Per germline, CDR1 SNHLY and CDR2 FYNNEI. The CDR3 protein is CATGPGGGTVYF. DNA of the CDR3: TGTGCCACCGGGCCCGGGGGAGGCACCGTGTATTTT.

The CDR3 loop reads CASSRRGQELSGNTIYF. The DNA for the CDR3 is TGTGCCAGCAGCCGTAGGGGACAGGAGCTCTCTGGAAACACCATATATTTT. The rearrangement joins TRBV9 to TRBJ1-3, with 8 bases lining up with TRBD1. Germline CDR1 is SGDLS and CDR2 is YYNGEE. V lost 4 bases and J lost 0; bases outside the gene matches: 9. This CDR3 region has 17 residues.

The chain is built from TRBV7-3 and TRBJ2-7; D uncertain. Germline CDR1 and CDR2: SGHTA and FQGTGA. The germline V and J ends were trimmed by 2 bases and 4 bases, with 3 bases remaining between them. The CDR3 is made up of 11 amino acids. The CDR3 DNA follows: TGTGCCAGCAGCTTAGATTACGAGCAGTACTTC. It specifies CASSLDYEQYF.

The V and J genes are TRBV5-3 and TRBJ2-4; the D gene is possibly TRBD2 (6 bases). TRBV5-3 is an ORF, with its function uncertain. This CDR3 has 14 residues. Trimming pared 7 bases from V and 0 bases from J, leaving 11 bases between. The DNA of the CDR3 is TGTGCCAGACGGGAGATTCTAGCCAAAAACATTCAGTACTTC. Translation: CARREILAKNIQYF.

This sequence joins TRBV19 and TRBJ2-5; TRBD1 matches at 7 bases. Trimming at V came to 4 bases and at J to 2 bases, leaving 1 base not matched to a gene. Per the germline V gene, CDR1 is LNHDA and CDR2 is SQIVND (reference sequence). This CDR3 region has 13 residues. The CDR3 is CASSRDRQETQYF. The CDR3, as DNA: TGTGCCAGTAGTAGGGACAGACAAGAGACCCAGTACTTC.

CDR3 in DNA: TGTGCCAGCAGCTCCACTAGCGGGGGGCCAAATGAGCAGTTCTTC. It translates to CASSSTSGGPNEQFF. This chain links TRBV11-2 with TRBJ2-1; 12 bases map to TRBD2. The CDR3 is made up of 15 amino acids. Germline CDR1 reads SGHAT; CDR2 reads FQNNGV. J gave up 7 bases and V 4 bases, and 5 bases lay outside the gene matches. The full variable domain, with the rest looked up from reference TRBV11-2 and TRBJ2-1, is EAGVAQSPRYKIIEKRQSVAFWCNPISGHATLYWYQQILGQGPKLLIQFQNNGVVDDSQLPKDRFSAERLKGVDSTLKIQPAKLEDSAVYLCASSSTSGGPNEQFFGPGTRLTVL.

The V call is TRBV19, the J call TRBJ2-5; TRBD1 is a possible D gene (5 bases). CDR1 and CDR2 from the germline V gene are LNHDA and SQIVND (reference sequence). Trimming took off 4 bases at V and 7 bases at J, with 13 bases between the two ends. The CDR3 extends over 13 amino acids. CDR3 sequence: CASSKQVLGTQYF. Here the CDR3 DNA reads TGTGCCAGTAGTAAACAGGTCTTGGGGACCCAGTACTTC.

V gene TRBV18 combines with J gene TRBJ2-7; 7 bases map to TRBD1. Germline trimming cut 4 bases from V and 3 bases from J; bases unmatched to any gene: 0. CDR3 length: 12 amino acids. Germline V gene lookup returns CDR1 KGHSH and CDR2 LQKENI. In DNA form, the CDR3 reads TGTGCCAGCTCACGGGACAGCTACGAGCAGTACTTC. Translating gives CASSRDSYEQYF.